Shown below are 10 T cell receptor beta chains from a single sample sequenced in a study of blood T cells in healthy people across ages. Primers used in a second PCR of about 6 to 11 cycles were a sample-barcoded 5' primer and a J-beta primer mix. In TCRdb, the 5' RACE reads were re-called with MiXCR into one record per CDR3 protein. Here the sample spans 1.5 million to 2 million distinct CDR3 sequences, just under 50% being singletons. The sequenced material came from blood. The source is a woman between 35 and 50 years old in good health.

This clonotype was found a few times. This chain uses TRBV12-3 or TRBV12-4 with TRBJ2-5, with D possibly TRBD1 on 6 matching bases. The CDR3 totals 16 residues. The ends were cut back, 3 bases at V and 4 bases at J, with 18 bases in the middle. The chain's CDR3 is CASSFFRGNGGETQYF. In DNA form, the CDR3 reads TGTGCCAGCAGTTTCTTCAGGGGTAATGGAGGAGAGACCCAGTACTTC.

This clonotype was picked up a small number of times. The chain links TRBV20-1 to TRBJ1-1; D unresolved. The CDR3 has 13 residues. CDR1 and CDR2 from the germline V gene are DFQATT and SNEGSKA (reference sequence). The V and J ends lost 0 bases and 2 bases respectively, with 7 bases between them. The CDR3 reads CSARDGINTEAFF. As DNA, the CDR3 is TGCAGTGCTAGAGATGGTATAAACACTGAAGCTTTCTTT.

This clonotype has a single count. V and J are TRBV5-1 and TRBJ2-3, with 10 positions matching TRBD1. Germline CDR1 and CDR2: SGHRS and YFSETQ. J gave up 2 bases and V 3 bases, and 6 bases lay outside the gene matches. CDR3 length: 16 residues. This CDR3 reads CASSYSGTGDTDTQYF. In DNA, the CDR3 is TGCGCCAGCAGCTACTCCGGGACAGGGGACACAGATACGCAGTATTTT.

This clonotype was counted a few times. The chain uses TRBV4-1 and TRBJ2-5, with D perhaps matching TRBD2 (6 bases). The germline V gene has CDR1 MGHRA and CDR2 YSYEKL. CDR3 length: 16 residues. V was clipped by 1 base and J by 3 bases, with 15 bases between them. The CDR3 DNA is TGCGCCAGCAGCCAAGCCTGGGGGATAGCGGAAGAGACCCAGTACTTC. This sequence encodes CASSQAWGIAEETQYF.

This chain joins TRBV5-1 and TRBJ2-3, with 8 bases that match TRBD1. CDR3 length: 16 amino acids. V lost 4 bases to trimming and J lost 1 base; unmatched junction nucleotides: 8. The V gene's germline CDR1 is SGHRS and CDR2 YFSETQ. This CDR3 reads CASSAIRGPGTDTQYF. DNA of the CDR3: TGCGCCAGCAGCGCTATCAGGGGGCCGGGCACAGATACGCAGTATTTT.

For this clonotype: Sequence at one end of the junction differs from germline and may be a read error. The chain joins TRBV29-1 to TRBJ2-1; D perhaps matches TRBD1 (6 bases). Germline V gene lookup returns CDR1 SQVTM and CDR2 ANQGSEA. The CDR3 extends over 13 amino acids. This CDR3 reads CGVTGAGENEQFF. CDR3 coding DNA: TGCGGCGTTACTGGAGCAGGGGAAAATGAGCAGTTCTTC.

A few counts support this clonotype. V and J are TRBV5-5 and TRBJ2-7; 10 bases match TRBD2. CDR1 and CDR2 (germline): SGHKS, YYEKEE (reference sequence). The V and J ends lost 2 bases and 3 bases, in that order; junction bases with no gene match: 11. The CDR3 spans 17 residues. The DNA of the CDR3 is TGTGCCAGCAGCTTTATCCCCCTAGCGGGGGCGCGCTACGAGCAGTACTTC. Amino acid sequence: CASSFIPLAGARYEQYF.

This clonotype was detected only a few times. CDR3 DNA sequence: TGCGCCAGCAGCCATCCCCTTCAGGGGGCCTCGAACACCGGGGAGCTGTTTTTT. This translates into CASSHPLQGASNTGELFF. The chain carries TRBV4-1 and TRBJ2-2; 8 bases agree with TRBD1. From germline, CDR1 is MGHRA and CDR2 YSYEKL. This CDR3 contains 18 residues. The V segment lost 3 bases and the J segment 0 bases; nucleotides outside the gene matches: 9.

J is TRBJ2-1 and V is TRBV27; 8 bases match TRBD2. Looked up from germline, CDR1 is MNHEY and CDR2 is SMNVEV (reference sequence). Trimming at V came to 1 base and at J to 4 bases, leaving 12 bases not matched to a gene. There are 18 residues in the CDR3. The CDR3 region has the DNA TGTGCCAGCAGTTTATTCAGGGGCTCTGCGGGGGGTTACAATGAGCAGTTCTTC. Its protein is CASSLFRGSAGGYNEQFF.

As regards this clonotype: An end of the junction differs from the germline gene, which may be a read error. This sequence joins TRBV29-1 and TRBJ2-7; D might be TRBD2 (6 bases). Germline CDR1 SQVTM, CDR2 ANQGSEA. The CDR3 has 16 residues. CDR3 sequence: CNVDGGETGVGYEQYF. DNA of the CDR3: TGCAACGTTGATGGGGGAGAAACGGGGGTGGGCTACGAGCAGTACTTC.